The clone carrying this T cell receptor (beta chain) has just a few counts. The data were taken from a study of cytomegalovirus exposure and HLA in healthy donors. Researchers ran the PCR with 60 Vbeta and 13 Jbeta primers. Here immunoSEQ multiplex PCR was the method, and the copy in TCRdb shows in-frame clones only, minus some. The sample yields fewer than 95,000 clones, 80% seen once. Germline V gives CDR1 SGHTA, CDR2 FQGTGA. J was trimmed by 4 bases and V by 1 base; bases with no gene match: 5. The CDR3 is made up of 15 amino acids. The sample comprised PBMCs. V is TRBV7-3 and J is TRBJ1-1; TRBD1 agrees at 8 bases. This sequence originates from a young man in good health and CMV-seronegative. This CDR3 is CASSLSPTGGTEAFF. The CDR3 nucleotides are TGTGCCAGCAGCTTAAGTCCCACAGGGGGCACTGAAGCTTTCTTT.